Listed below are T cell receptor beta chains from one sample, sequenced in a study of PD-1 blockade in mismatch repair-deficient tumors. The table came from immunoSEQ multiplex PCR; TCRdb's copy has only in-frame clones and leaves some out. There are under 50,000 clones in the sample; around 80% occur only once, and around 0.99% lies in the top ten. The material sequenced was PBMCs, taken 38 weeks after starting pembrolizumab. The receptors derive from an adult with mismatch repair-deficient cancer. Both conserved end residues are part of each CDR3. D genes are given only for firm matches. A clone size is listed for some rows: how often the clone was seen (once, few, many), or a class if it is expanded.

abundance,v_gene,j_gene,d_gene,CDR3aa,CDR3nt
NA,TRBV28,TRBJ2-2,NA,CASSSHASYTGELFF,TGTGCCAGCAGTTCCCATGCTAGTTACACCGGGGAGCTGTTTTTT
NA,TRBV7-2,TRBJ2-5,TRBD2,CASSLGLAGGRETQYF,TGTGCCAGCAGCTTAGGACTAGCGGGAGGGCGGGAGACCCAGTACTTC
NA,TRBV28,TRBJ1-2,NA,CASRPVTGIGGYTF,TGTGCCAGCAGGCCAGTAACAGGGATTGGAGGCTACACCTTC
once,TRBV7-2,TRBJ1-1,NA,CASSPRQYNTEAFF,TGTGCCAGCAGCCCACGACAGTATAACACTGAAGCTTTCTTT
NA,TRBV5-4,TRBJ2-3,TRBD2,CASSLVGVGRSTDTQYF,TGTGCCAGCAGCTTGGTCGGAGTCGGGAGGAGCACAGATACGCAGTATTTT
NA,TRBV4-2,TRBJ1-6,NA,CASSQDIRGPLHF,TGTGCCAGCAGCCAAGATATCCGGGGGCCCCTCCACTTT
NA,TRBV18,TRBJ1-3,NA,CASSQLGTSLGNTIYF,TGTGCCAGCTCACAACTCGGGACATCTCTCGGGAACACCATATATTTT
NA,TRBV6-6,TRBJ1-2,NA,CASSWGREYGYTF,TGTGCCAGCTCTTGGGGGCGCGAGTATGGCTACACCTTC
NA,TRBV28,TRBJ2-7,TRBD2,CASTPSGSNRGVQYF,TGTGCCAGCACCCCTAGCGGGAGTAATCGTGGTGTGCAGTACTTC
NA,TRBV19,TRBJ1-5,TRBD1,CASSMFPRGVSNQPQHF,TGTGCCAGTAGTATGTTCCCCAGGGGGGTCAGCAATCAGCCCCAGCATTTT
NA,TRBV30,TRBJ2-1,TRBD2,CAWSPWAGGSYNEQFF,TGTGCCTGGAGTCCTTGGGCGGGAGGCTCTTACAATGAGCAGTTCTTC
NA,TRBV29-1,TRBJ1-3,NA,CSAGGSGTGNTIYF,TGCAGCGCGGGGGGGTCGGGAACTGGAAACACCATATATTTT
NA,TRBV7-2,TRBJ2-1,TRBD2,CASSLGGLAGVTFF,TGTGCCAGCAGCTTGGGGGGACTAGCGGGCGTAACGTTCTTC
NA,TRBV14,TRBJ2-2,NA,CASSGLGRIKAGELFF,TGTGCCAGCAGCGGCCTGGGCCGGATCAAAGCCGGGGAGCTGTTTTTT
NA,TRBV27,TRBJ2-5,NA,CASSLGGGGRETQYF,TGTGCCAGCAGTTTAGGGGGAGGGGGTAGGGAGACCCAGTACTTC
NA,TRBV14,TRBJ1-1,TRBD1,CASSRQGAVNTEAFF,TGTGCCAGCAGTCGCCAGGGGGCTGTGAACACTGAAGCTTTCTTT
NA,TRBV12-2,TRBJ2-5,NA,CASRLARETQYF,TGTGCAAGTCGCTTAGCGAGGGAGACCCAGTACTTC
NA,TRBV2,TRBJ2-3,NA,CASSLTGSSTDTQYF,TGTGCCAGCAGCCTGACAGGTTCTAGCACAGATACGCAGTATTTT
NA,TRBV10-3,TRBJ1-2,TRBD1,CAISDGTGYGYTF,TGTGCCATCAGTGATGGGACAGGCTATGGCTACACCTTC
NA,TRBV5-5,TRBJ2-3,TRBD2,CASSRLAGGSTDTQYF,TGTGCCAGCAGCCGACTAGCGGGAGGTAGCACAGATACGCAGTATTTT
NA,TRBV11-3,TRBJ2-4,TRBD1,CASSLGQGSLFIQYF,TGTGCCAGCAGCTTAGGACAGGGGAGTTTGTTTATTCAGTACTTC
NA,TRBV9,TRBJ2-3,NA,CASRKRGLNTDTQYF,TGTGCCAGCAGGAAAAGGGGGTTGAACACAGATACGCAGTATTTT
NA,TRBV5-1,TRBJ1-2,NA,CASSLEFWPNNYGYTF,TGCGCCAGCAGCTTGGAGTTCTGGCCCAATAACTATGGCTACACCTTC
NA,TRBV6-5,TRBJ1-1,NA,CASRKSSREKAFF,TGTGCCAGCAGGAAAAGTTCGAGGGAAAAAGCTTTCTTT
NA,TRBV5-4,TRBJ2-5,TRBD1,CASSLTGGRQETQYF,TGTGCCAGCAGCCTTACAGGGGGGAGGCAAGAGACCCAGTACTTC
NA,TRBV7-3,TRBJ2-7,NA,CASSLLEGEQYF,TGTGCCAGCAGCTTATTGGAGGGTGAGCAGTACTTC
NA,TRBV11-2,TRBJ2-7,NA,CASSSGLVYEQYF,TGTGCCAGCAGCTCGGGACTCGTCTACGAGCAGTACTTC
NA,TRBV19,TRBJ2-1,TRBD2,CASSIDGPSGSRNEQFF,TGTGCCAGTAGTATAGATGGGCCTAGCGGGAGTCGCAATGAGCAGTTCTTC
NA,TRBV4-2,TRBJ2-3,NA,CASSQDMRDTQYF,TGTGCCAGCAGCCAAGATATGCGGGATACGCAGTATTTT
NA,TRBV10-1,TRBJ1-1,NA,CASSVSAGGDTEAFF,TGCGCCAGCAGTGTTTCCGCGGGGGGTGACACTGAAGCTTTCTTT
NA,TRBV29-1,TRBJ2-7,TRBD1,CSVATGDHEQYF,TGCAGCGTCGCGACAGGGGACCACGAGCAGTACTTC
NA,TRBV30,TRBJ1-4,NA,CAWSFHREKLFF,TGTGCCTGGAGTTTCCACAGGGAAAAACTGTTTTTT
NA,TRBV18,TRBJ2-6,NA,CASSPSRGVASGANVLTF,TGTGCCAGCTCACCCTCCCGCGGCGTAGCTTCTGGGGCCAACGTCCTGACTTTC
NA,TRBV28,TRBJ1-2,NA,CASSLPQGTRYGYTF,TGTGCCAGCAGCCTACCACAGGGAACTCGCTATGGCTACACCTTC
NA,TRBV7-8,TRBJ2-7,TRBD2,CASSRLATSSSYEQYF,TGTGCCAGCAGCCGACTAGCGACGTCTTCTTCCTACGAGCAGTACTTC
NA,TRBV27,TRBJ2-7,TRBD1,CASSLIGTAYEQYF,TGTGCCAGCAGTTTAATTGGGACAGCCTACGAGCAGTACTTC
NA,TRBV7-3,TRBJ2-1,TRBD2,CASSSTSGSTYNEQFF,TGTGCCAGCAGCTCAACTAGCGGGAGTACCTACAATGAGCAGTTCTTC